This T cell receptor (beta chain) stems from a study of T cells in Graves' hyperthyroidism and ophthalmopathy. Broader study findings: Blood shared most expanded thyroid clonotypes above 0.001. Separation of ophthalmopathy from stable hyperthyroidism was achieved by a 13 V-J model.

With duration under 3 months, ophthalmopathy was active: Clinical Activity Score at least 3, NOSPECS at least 4. Diagnosing involved the use of clinical symptoms, serum thyroxine and TRAb, thyroid ultrasound and orbital computed tomography. Germline V gene data show CDR1 as SGHDT and CDR2 as YYEEEE. CDR3 length: 16 amino acids. With V trimmed by 0 bases and J by 3 bases, 8 bases remained unmatched. This clonotype was recorded at least ten times. Its antigen is not known. The investigators amplified TCR beta CDR3 regions from RNA transcripts. RT-PCR in the first round (using the HTBI primer set) targeted the TCR CDR3. TCRdb used MiXCR to reprocess the multiplex PCR reads, holding one entry per CDR3 protein. Of 200,000 to 250,000 distinct CDR3 sequences in the sample, approximately 24% were seen once.

This chain uses TRBV5-6 with TRBJ2-7, with 8 bases aligning to TRBD1. The sample comprised blood. The clonotype was recovered from a woman aged 40 to 50 with Graves' ophthalmopathy. The CDR3 DNA follows: TGTGCCAGCAGCTTGGACCAGGGGGCGACCGTCTACGAGCAGTACTTC. It yields the protein CASSLDQGATVYEQYF.